Listed below are T cell receptor beta chains from one sample, sequenced in a study of tumor-infiltrating lymphocytes in primary liver carcinoma. TCRdb independently ran MiXCR on the multiplex PCR reads; one entry per CDR3 protein. The profile shows hundreds of thousands of distinct CDR3 sequences, 60% to 80% of them singletons. Sequencing was performed on peripheral blood. All receptors come from a middle-aged man with primary liver carcinoma and hepatitis B virus infection. The CDR3 runs from the conserved cysteine through the conserved F or W. A D gene is named only where the DNA matches it firmly. Size values are once, few and many counts, or a class for expanded clones, and some rows have none.

TRBV6-1,many,TRBJ2-1,NA,CASSAGESYNEQFF,TGTGCCAGCAGTGCAGGGGAATCCTACAATGAGCAGTTCTTC
TRBV10-1,NA,TRBJ2-5,NA,CASNVGPEETQYF,TGCGCCAGTAATGTAGGTCCGGAGGAGACCCAGTACTTC
TRBV5-1,NA,TRBJ1-3,NA,CASSLQGSGNTIYF,TGCGCCAGCAGCTTGCAAGGGTCCGGAAACACCATATATTTT
TRBV7-9,NA,TRBJ2-5,NA,CASSWTEFQETQYF,TGTGCCAGCAGCTGGACAGAGTTCCAAGAGACCCAGTACTTC
TRBV5-4,few,TRBJ2-7,NA,CASSQPGRYYEQYF,TGTGCCAGCAGCCAGCCGGGCCGATACTACGAGCAGTACTTC
TRBV5-6,NA,TRBJ2-7,TRBD2,CASSQTSGTFYEQYF,TGTGCCAGCAGCCAGACTAGCGGGACCTTCTACGAGCAGTACTTC
TRBV5-4,NA,TRBJ2-5,NA,CASSRGPTGETQYF,TGTGCCAGCAGCCGGGGCCCGACGGGAGAGACCCAGTACTTC
TRBV11-3,many,TRBJ2-1,NA,CASRGSGEQFF,TGTGCCAGCAGGGGTAGCGGAGAGCAGTTCTTC
TRBV7-9,NA,TRBJ2-4,NA,CASSRGFGGKNIQYF,TGTGCCAGCAGCCGTGGATTTGGAGGGAAAAACATTCAGTACTTC
TRBV5-5,NA,TRBJ1-5,NA,CASSFAGGVGQPQHF,TGTGCCAGCAGCTTCGCCGGGGGAGTCGGTCAGCCCCAGCATTTT
TRBV6-4,NA,TRBJ2-3,NA,CASSDTPSGNPTSTDTQYF,TGTGCCAGCAGTGACACTCCTAGTGGCAACCCGACTAGCACAGATACGCAGTATTTT
TRBV4-1,many,TRBJ2-1,NA,CASSRLHADEQFF,TGCGCCAGCAGCCGCCTCCACGCGGATGAGCAGTTCTTC
TRBV7-8,NA,TRBJ1-1,NA,CVNSLAGGNTEAFF,TGTGTCAACAGCCTAGCGGGGGGGAACACTGAAGCTTTCTTT
TRBV5-1,NA,TRBJ2-2,TRBD1,CASSLAGDSRTGELFF,TGCGCCAGCAGCTTGGCCGGGGACAGTCGCACCGGGGAGCTGTTTTTT
TRBV2,NA,TRBJ2-3,NA,CASTRASTDTQYF,TGTGCCAGCACTAGAGCCAGCACAGATACGCAGTATTTT
TRBV10-3,NA,TRBJ2-1,TRBD2,CAINPGLARGSEQFF,TGTGCCATCAATCCGGGACTAGCGAGAGGGAGTGAGCAGTTCTTC
TRBV30,NA,TRBJ2-1,NA,CVWGEADHALFF,TGTGTCTGGGGGGAAGCTGACCACGCCCTGTTCTTC
TRBV28,few,TRBJ2-1,NA,CASSPGQGEPHNEQFF,TGTGCCAGCAGCCCCGGCCAAGGGGAACCACACAATGAGCAGTTCTTC
TRBV6-2/TRBV6-3,NA,TRBJ2-2,NA,CASSYSSGTNTWELFF,TGTGCCAGCAGTTACTCTTCAGGCACGAACACTTGGGAGCTGTTTTTT
TRBV11-2,NA,TRBJ2-2,TRBD2,CDSSLMGAGGASWELFF,TGTGACAGCAGCTTAATGGGGGCCGGGGGGGCCTCCTGGGAGCTGTTTTTT
TRBV6-2/TRBV6-3,NA,TRBJ2-1,TRBD2,CGSTSLRTSGFNGQFF,TGTGGCAGCACAAGTTTACGGACTAGCGGATTTAATGGGCAGTTCTTC
TRBV4-2,many,TRBJ2-5,NA,CASSQDRQETQYF,TGTGCCAGCAGCCAAGATCGCCAAGAGACCCAGTACTTC
TRBV6-5,NA,TRBJ2-7,NA,CASRLDSVAYEQYF,TGTGCCAGCAGGCTAGACAGCGTGGCGTACGAGCAGTACTTC
TRBV29-1,NA,TRBJ2-3,NA,CNVLIEPYTQYF,TGCAACGTCCTTATAGAACCGTATACGCAGTATTTT
TRBV5-6,NA,TRBJ2-1,NA,CASGRRGEISNEQFF,TGTGCCAGCGGCCGTCGTGGGGAGATCTCCAATGAGCAGTTCTTC
TRBV6-5,many,TRBJ2-5,TRBD2,CATRTSGSGKETQYF,TGTGCCACACGGACTAGCGGGAGCGGAAAGGAGACCCAGTACTTC
TRBV5-5,many,TRBJ1-6,TRBD1,CASSHPGQNNSPLHF,TGTGCCAGCAGCCATCCGGGACAGAATAATTCACCCCTCCACTTT
TRBV28,NA,TRBJ2-5,TRBD2,CASSGTSLPQYF,TGTGCCAGCAGCGGGACTAGTCTGCCCCAGTACTTC
TRBV24-1,NA,TRBJ2-7,NA,CATSDGSGSYEQYF,TGTGCCACCAGTGATGGGAGCGGCTCCTATGAGCAGTACTTC
TRBV4-1,many,TRBJ2-3,NA,CASSPLASASTDTQYF,TGCGCCAGCAGCCCCCTAGCGTCAGCTAGCACAGATACGCAGTATTTT
TRBV6-2/TRBV6-3,many,TRBJ1-2,TRBD1,CASSPGGLSGYTF,TGTGCCAGCAGTCCAGGGGGGCTCAGTGGCTACACCTTC
TRBV6-2/TRBV6-3,NA,TRBJ2-5,TRBD2,CARKISGSRETQYF,TGTGCCCGTAAGATTAGCGGGAGCCGAGAGACCCAGTACTTC
TRBV29-1,NA,TRBJ2-5,NA,CSVEDDGEGETQYF,TGCAGCGTTGAAGATGACGGAGAAGGAGAGACCCAGTACTTC
TRBV4-1,NA,TRBJ2-1,NA,CASSPLVPGGSYNEQFF,TGTGCCAGCAGCCCCCTGGTTCCTGGAGGCTCCTACAATGAGCAGTTCTTC
TRBV7-9,NA,TRBJ1-1,NA,CASSSPGSLNTKAFF,TGTGCCAGCAGCTCCCCCGGCAGCTTGAACACTAAAGCTTTCTTT
TRBV19,NA,TRBJ2-1,TRBD2,CASSPRGLAGNEQFF,TGTGCCAGTAGTCCTAGGGGACTAGCGGGTAATGAGCAGTTCTTC
TRBV20-1,NA,TRBJ2-2,NA,CSATRDVAGELFF,TGCAGTGCCACAAGGGACGTCGCCGGGGAGCTGTTTTTT
TRBV5-1,few,TRBJ2-5,NA,CASRDLKGRETQYF,TGCGCCAGCAGAGATCTTAAAGGGAGAGAGACCCAGTACTTC
TRBV5-1,few,TRBJ2-7,NA,CASSLVGIEQYF,TGCGCCAGCAGCTTGGTAGGGATCGAGCAGTACTTC
TRBV6-7,NA,TRBJ2-1,TRBD1,CASSPRTGNPLEQFF,TGTGCCAGCAGTCCCAGGACAGGGAACCCCCTCGAGCAGTTCTTC
TRBV11-2,NA,TRBJ2-1,TRBD1,CASSLGQGNEQFF,TGTGCCAGCAGCTTAGGACAGGGTAATGAGCAGTTCTTC
TRBV28,NA,TRBJ1-2,TRBD1,CASSPSAGGGYTF,TGTGCCAGCAGTCCCTCGGCAGGGGGCGGCTACACCTTC
TRBV29-1,NA,TRBJ2-5,NA,CIVLRGETQYF,TGCATCGTTCTACGGGGCGAGACCCAGTACTTC
TRBV10-3,NA,TRBJ2-7,NA,CATHAGLSSYEQCF,TGTGCCACCCATGCGGGTTTGAGCTCCTACGAGCAGTGCTTC
TRBV30,NA,TRBJ2-6,TRBD1,CAWSPTGALDNVLTF,TGTGCCTGGTCCCCAACAGGGGCTCTCGACAACGTCCTGACTTTC
TRBV2,NA,TRBJ2-1,NA,CASSVPRPGTLGNKQFF,TGTGCCAGCAGTGTACCTCGTCCCGGGACCCTAGGCAATAAGCAGTTCTTC
TRBV7-9,once,TRBJ1-5,NA,CARGWVDGNQPQQF,TGTGCCAGGGGGTGGGTTGATGGCAATCAGCCCCAGCAGTTT
TRBV5-1,few,TRBJ2-7,TRBD2,CASTASFAGGGGEQYF,TGCGCCAGCACCGCTTCCTTCGCGGGAGGTGGGGGCGAGCAGTACTTC
TRBV28,NA,TRBJ2-3,TRBD2,CASALAGGLTDTQYF,TGTGCCAGCGCTTTAGCGGGAGGGCTAACAGATACGCAGTATTTT
TRBV6-2/TRBV6-3,NA,TRBJ2-7,TRBD2,CASSSLAGENEQYF,TGTGCCAGCAGTTCCCTAGCGGGAGAAAACGAGCAGTACTTC
TRBV6-5,many,TRBJ1-1,NA,CASSYGPEAFF,TGTGCCAGCAGTTACGGCCCTGAAGCTTTCTTT
TRBV4-2,many,TRBJ1-5,NA,CASSQEAGSGAQHF,TGTGCCAGCAGCCAAGAGGCGGGGTCAGGGGCCCAGCATTTT
TRBV5-4,NA,TRBJ1-5,NA,CASNTGTLNQPQHF,TGTGCCAGCAACACCGGGACACTTAATCAGCCTCAGCATTTT
TRBV6-6,few,TRBJ1-2,NA,CASSESIYGYTF,TGTGCCAGCAGTGAAAGTATCTATGGCTACACCTTC
TRBV10-3,NA,TRBJ2-7,NA,CAISGTGAYEQYF,TGTGCCATCTCCGGGACCGGCGCCTACGAGCAGTACTTC
TRBV4-1,NA,TRBJ2-7,TRBD2,CTSSQDLSGKGEQYF,TGCACCAGCAGCCAAGATTTGAGCGGGAAGGGCGAGCAGTACTTC
TRBV7-8,few,TRBJ1-2,TRBD1,CASSLDRMSGYTF,TGTGCCAGCAGCTTGGACAGGATGAGTGGCTACACCTTC
TRBV7-8,NA,TRBJ2-7,NA,CASSFERAGGREQYF,TGTGCCAGCAGCTTCGAACGGGCAGGGGGGCGCGAGCAGTACTTC